The 24 T cell receptor beta chains given below trace back to one sample, sequenced in a study of Graves' ophthalmopathy and Graves' hyperthyroidism. TCR beta CDR3 amplification used RNA transcripts. Second-round multiplex PCR followed a first-round RT-PCR using HTBI primers. TCRdb re-derived calls from the multiplex PCR reads in MiXCR, one entry per CDR3 protein. The profile shows 200,000 to 250,000 distinct CDR3 sequences, roughly 21% of them singletons. Sequencing was done on a sample of peripheral blood. The receptors stem from a woman in her forties or fifties with Graves' ophthalmopathy.

The chain combines TRBV5-1 with TRBJ2-2; 10 bases agree with TRBD1. The V segment lost 0 bases and the J segment 7 bases; nucleotides outside the gene matches: 12. The V gene's germline CDR1 is SGHRS and CDR2 YFSETQ. This CDR3 contains 18 residues. In nucleotides, the CDR3 is TGCGCCAGCAGCTTGGCCGGGGGACAGGGGTCCTACGGCGGGGAGCTGTTTTTT. It is translated as CASSLAGGQGSYGGELFF.

Ten or more counts support this clonotype. The chain couples TRBV20-1 to TRBJ1-5; TRBD1 might be the D (5 bases). Trimming removed 1 base at V and 4 bases at J, with 11 bases between. The germline CDR1 and CDR2 sequences are DFQATT and SNEGSKA (reference sequence). The CDR3 loop spans 14 amino acids. This CDR3 reads CSARGSRVNQPQHF. DNA for the CDR3: TGCAGTGCTAGAGGGTCCAGGGTAAATCAGCCCCAGCATTTT.

This clonotype was found many times. This sequence joins TRBV30 and TRBJ1-5; no definite D call. CDR1 GTSNPN and CDR2 SVGIG come from the germline V gene (reference sequence). The CDR3 covers 13 residues. V was cut by 4 bases and J by 0 bases, with 7 bases left in between. CDR3 region: CAWTENSNQPQHF. CDR3 nucleotide sequence: TGTGCCTGGACAGAGAATAGCAATCAGCCCCAGCATTTT.

CDR3 in DNA: TGTGCCAGCTACAGGACTCAGGGGGCGGATAATTCACCCCTCCACTTT. This gives the protein CASYRTQGADNSPLHF. V and J are TRBV6-2 or TRBV6-3 and TRBJ1-6; 8 bases are shared with TRBD1. With V trimmed by 8 bases and J by 5 bases, 11 bases remained unmatched. The germline V gene has CDR1 MNHEY and CDR2 SVGEGT. The CDR3 runs 16 residues.

This clonotype was detected many times. The genes are TRBV5-1 and TRBJ1-6; D gene unclear. The length of the CDR3 is 19 residues. Germline CDR1 and CDR2: SGHRS and YFSETQ. V dropped 4 bases and J dropped 0 bases, with 20 bases sitting between them. CDR3 DNA: TGCGCCAGCAGCCTGACAACCGGACCGCCGAGCTCCTATAATTCACCCCTCCACTTT. Protein: CASSLTTGPPSSYNSPLHF.

The chain employs TRBV28 and TRBJ1-5; D unresolved. Germline V gives CDR1 MDHEN, CDR2 SYDVKM. The CDR3 is 14 residues long. The V end was cut by 4 bases, the J end by 5 bases, with 12 bases between. DNA for the CDR3: TGTGCCAGCAGTTCCTTAGGTAGTTATCAGCCCCAGCATTTT. Encoded protein: CASSSLGSYQPQHF. The variable domain in full, completed from reference TRBV28 and TRBJ1-5, reads DVKVTQSSRYLVKRTGEKVFLECVQDMDHENMFWYRQDPGLGLRLIYFSYDVKMKEKGDIPEGYSVSREKKERFSLILESASTNQTSMYLCASSSLGSYQPQHFGDGTRLSIL.

V gene TRBV6-5 combines with J gene TRBJ2-5; 12 positions agree with TRBD1. The germline V gene has CDR1 MNHEY and CDR2 SVGAGI. V trimming: 2 bases; J trimming: 5 bases; junction bases outside the gene matches: 6. CDR3 length: 16 amino acids. In DNA form, the CDR3 reads TGTGCCAGCAGTTACCCGGGACAGGGGGCCGGGGAGACCCAGTACTTC. Protein: CASSYPGQGAGETQYF.

There are a few counts of this clonotype. This clone may be a read error of a much larger clone one base away. J is TRBJ2-5 and V is TRBV24-1; 8 nucleotides agree with TRBD2. The CDR3 consists of 16 residues. The germline CDR1 and CDR2 sequences are KGHDR and SFDVKD. V shed 7 bases, J shed 5 bases, and the junction held 14 bases outside the gene matches. This CDR3 reads CATSPGGVTSSETQYF. In DNA form, the CDR3 reads TGTGCCACCAGCCCCGGGGGGGTAACCAGTTCGGAGACCCAGTACTTC.

This clonotype was observed a handful of times. The junction does not match germline at one end; this may be a read error. V gene TRBV24-1 combines with J gene TRBJ2-2; maybe TRBD2 (5 bases). Germline V CDR1 and CDR2: KGHDR, SFDVKD. The length of the CDR3 is 15 residues. CDR3 residues: CATSAAGYRTGELLF. The CDR3 bases are TGTGCCACCAGTGCTGCCGGATATAGGACCGGGGAGCTGCTTTTT.

The rearrangement uses TRBV6-1 and TRBJ2-7; 13 bases map to TRBD2. The V gene's germline CDR1 is MNHNS and CDR2 SASEGT. CDR3 length equals 16 residues. With V trimmed by 6 bases and J by 2 bases, 7 bases remained unmatched. The DNA of the CDR3 is TGTGCCAGCAGGCGGACTAGCGGGAGTGAACCCTACGAGCAGTACTTC. It encodes CASRRTSGSEPYEQYF.

CDR3 in amino acids: CSAMDTYSNQPQHF. The CDR3 DNA sequence: TGCAGTGCTATGGACACTTATAGCAATCAGCCCCAGCATTTT. The V gene is TRBV20-1, the J gene TRBJ1-5, with D perhaps matching TRBD1 (5 bases). CDR1 and CDR2 from the germline V gene are DFQATT and SNEGSKA (reference sequence). V was clipped by 4 bases and J by 0 bases, with 10 bases between them. The CDR3 runs to 14 residues.

Many counts were recorded for this clonotype. The CDR3 DNA reads as TGTGCCAGCCTAAGAGGGGAATCTGAAGCTTTCTTT. Translating it yields CASLRGESEAFF. The chain combines TRBV7-9 with TRBJ1-1, with a weak D call TRBD1 (5 bases). Germline loops: CDR1 SEHNR, CDR2 FQNEAQ (reference sequence). The CDR3 totals 12 residues. The germline V and J ends were trimmed by 8 bases and 6 bases, with 13 bases remaining between them.

This clonotype was found many times. The chain couples TRBV28 to TRBJ1-2; tentative D call: TRBD1 (6 bases). The V end was cut by 10 bases, the J end by 7 bases, with 16 bases between. CDR3 length: 12 residues. From germline, CDR1 is MDHEN and CDR2 SYDVKM. The CDR3 region has the DNA TGTGCCACAATGCGGGGGGCAGGTGGCTACACCTTC. Its protein product is CATMRGAGGYTF.

V is TRBV18 and J is TRBJ1-1; D is uncertain. CDR1 KGHSH and CDR2 LQKENI come from the germline V gene. V lost 2 bases to trimming and J lost 1 base, with 5 bases between them. The CDR3 totals 13 residues. Here the CDR3 DNA reads TGTGCCAGCTCACCAAAGGAGAACACTGAAGCTTTCTTT. Translating it yields CASSPKENTEAFF. Looking up the rest from reference TRBV18 and TRBJ1-1 gives the full variable domain: NAGVMQNPRHLVRRRGQEARLRCSPMKGHSHVYWYRQLPEEGLKFMVYLQKENIIDESGMPKERFSAEFPKEGPSILRIQQVVRGDSAAYFCASSPKENTEAFFGQGTRLTVV.

The chain has TRBV2 and TRBJ2-7; TRBD1 matches at 8 bases. Trimming took 6 bases from V and 3 from J; bases not matched to a gene: 13. CDR3 length: 16 residues. Germline CDR1 SNHLY, CDR2 FYNNEI. The CDR3 bases are TGTGCCAGCAGGGGAAGACCGGGACAGGACCTCTACGAGCAGTACTTC. As protein: CASRGRPGQDLYEQYF.

In its sample, this clonotype was seen many times. The V and J genes are TRBV12-5 and TRBJ2-4; D possibly corresponds to TRBD2 (6 bases). CDR1 is LGHNT and CDR2 is FRNRAP in the germline V gene. CDR3 length: 15 amino acids. V was cut by 7 bases and J by 3 bases, with 16 bases left in between. The CDR3 DNA reads TGTGCTAGTGCCCCACGGGGGAATGGCAAAAACATTCAGTACTTC. Translated, it gives CASAPRGNGKNIQYF.

This clonotype appeared many times. CDR3 sequence reads: CASSLGDWTGFGEQYF. CDR3 coding DNA: TGTGCCAGTAGCCTAGGCGATTGGACAGGGTTTGGCGAGCAGTACTTC. The chain combines TRBV19 with TRBJ2-7; 8 bases are a match to TRBD1. Trimming cost V 6 bases and J 6 bases; bases outside gene matches: 16. Germline CDR1 reads LNHDA; CDR2 reads SQIVND (reference sequence). There are 16 residues in the CDR3.

This rearrangement joins TRBV7-2 to TRBJ2-5; D is tentatively TRBD1 or TRBD2 (6 bases each). CDR3 size: 13 residues. The V gene's germline CDR1 is SGHTA and CDR2 FQGNSA. Trimming took off 8 bases at V and 6 bases at J, with 16 bases between the two ends. The CDR3 sequence is CASAPGARQTQYF. CDR3 in DNA: TGTGCCAGCGCCCCGGGGGCTAGGCAGACCCAGTACTTC.

This clonotype appeared many times. One end of the junction varies from germline; a read error may be responsible. The V and J genes are TRBV12-3 or TRBV12-4 and TRBJ2-7; the D is unclear. CDR3 size: 13 residues. The CDR3 DNA is TGTGCCAGCCGTTTCGGAGCATCCTACGAGCAGTACTTC. Amino acid sequence: CASRFGASYEQYF.

This clonotype was recorded many times. The CDR3 nucleotides are TGTGCCAGCACCCATGAGGTTAGCGGGTACTACGAGCAGTACTTC. It translates to CASTHEVSGYYEQYF. This chain joins TRBV7-2 and TRBJ2-7; 7 bases are shared with TRBD2. V lost 7 bases to trimming and J lost 3 bases; unmatched junction nucleotides: 12. Germline lookup yields CDR1 SGHTA and CDR2 FQGNSA. This CDR3 comprises 15 residues.

This clonotype was counted at least ten times. This sequence joins TRBV28 and TRBJ2-7, with 9 positions matching TRBD2. V dropped 7 bases and J dropped 4; count of bases not matched to a gene: 5. The CDR3 runs to 13 residues. The germline gives CDR1 MDHEN, CDR2 SYDVKM. In DNA, the CDR3 is TGTGCCAGCATCGGGCGGGAGGGGTACGAGCAGTACTTC. This gives the protein CASIGREGYEQYF.

The CDR3 loop is CASSPNSGRPWTEAFF. CDR3 DNA sequence: TGTGCCAGCAGTCCTAACAGCGGACGCCCTTGGACTGAAGCTTTCTTT. The chain joins TRBV27 to TRBJ1-1; D is unresolved. From germline, CDR1 is MNHEY and CDR2 SMNVEV (reference sequence). The CDR3 spans 16 residues. The V end was cut by 5 bases, the J end by 5 bases, with 21 bases between.

Ten or more counts support this clonotype. The rearrangement joins TRBV19 to TRBJ2-7; 15 nucleotides align to TRBD2. This CDR3 spans 17 amino acids. Germline-derived CDR1 and CDR2 are LNHDA and SQIVND (reference sequence). V gave up 4 bases and J gave up 3 bases; unmatched junction bases: 7. The CDR3 sequence: CASSTGLAGGRVYEQYF. CDR3 nucleotides: TGTGCCAGTAGTACGGGACTAGCGGGAGGACGAGTCTACGAGCAGTACTTC. The complete variable domain, with remaining parts taken from reference TRBV19 and TRBJ2-7, reads DGGITQSPKYLFRKEGQNVTLSCEQNLNHDAMYWYRQDPGQGLRLIYYSQIVNDFQKGDIAEGYSVSREKKESFPLTVTSAQKNPTAFYLCASSTGLAGGRVYEQYFGPGTRLTVT.

The chain links TRBV5-5 to TRBJ1-5, with a weak D call TRBD1 (6 bases). The CDR3 is made up of 14 amino acids. Germline CDR1 is SGHKS and CDR2 is YYEKEE (reference sequence). V was trimmed by 3 bases and J by 6 bases, leaving 13 bases between them. CDR3 in DNA: TGTGCCAGCAGCTCGGACAGCCGGGGTCAGCCCCAGCATTTT. This encodes CASSSDSRGQPQHF. Full variable domain (missing parts from reference TRBV5-5 and TRBJ1-5): DAGVTQSPTHLIKTRGQQVTLRCSPISGHKSVSWYQQVLGQGPQFIFQYYEKEERGRGNFPDRFSARQFPNYSSELNVNALLLGDSALYLCASSSDSRGQPQHFGDGTRLSIL.